The 10 T cell receptor beta chains listed next were all sequenced from one sample in a study of blood T cell repertoires in COVID-19. Only in-frame clones appear in the TCRdb table, and some are missing; sequencing was by immunoSEQ multiplex PCR. This table has about 220,000 clones, 82% appearing once. Sequenced input: PBMCs or T cells enriched from blood (not recorded which). Every receptor here comes from a woman aged 55-69 years who had recovered from COVID-19.

The chain has TRBV2 and TRBJ2-3, with 7 bases that match TRBD1. With V trimmed by 8 bases and J by 0 bases, 20 bases remained unmatched. From germline, CDR1 is SNHLY and CDR2 FYNNEI. The CDR3 is 19 amino acids. The CDR3 spells CASGSRDPFEGASTDTQYF. The CDR3 DNA reads TGTGCCAGCGGGTCCCGGGATCCATTCGAGGGGGCAAGCACAGATACGCAGTATTTT. Supplemented by reference TRBV2 and TRBJ2-3, the full variable domain reads EPEVTQTPSHQVTQMGQEVILRCVPISNHLYFYWYRQILGQKVEFLVSFYNNEISEKSEIFDDQFSVERPDGSNFTLKIRSTKLEDSAMYFCASGSRDPFEGASTDTQYFGPGTRLTVL.

The rearrangement uses TRBV5-4 and TRBJ1-1; 7 bases fit TRBD1. Losses at the gene ends were 3 bases for V and 1 base for J; bases not matched to a gene: 6. This CDR3 spans 15 amino acids. Germline assignment: CDR1 SGHNT and CDR2 YYREEE (reference sequence). The CDR3 nucleotides are TGTGCCAGCAGCTCGATTGCAGGGGGGAACACTGAAGCTTTCTTT. It translates to CASSSIAGGNTEAFF.

V usage is TRBV5-1 and J usage is TRBJ1-2; 8 bases are shared with TRBD1. CDR3 length: 17 amino acids. Germline CDR1 and CDR2: SGHRS and YFSETQ. The J segment lost 6 bases and the V segment lost 0 bases, leaving 13 bases of the junction unmatched. The CDR3 DNA sequence: TGCGCCAGCAGCTTGGGCCTCCGACAGGGGTCGGTGAATGGCTACACCTTC. This codes for CASSLGLRQGSVNGYTF. The whole variable domain, filled in from reference TRBV5-1 and TRBJ1-2, reads KAGVTQTPRYLIKTRGQQVTLSCSPISGHRSVSWYQQTPGQGLQFLFEYFSETQRNKGNFPGRFSGRQFSNSRSEMNVSTLELGDSALYLCASSLGLRQGSVNGYTFGSGTRLTVV.

This clone was found once. This rearrangement joins TRBV19 to TRBJ2-1, with a weak D call TRBD2 (6 bases). This CDR3 spans 12 amino acids. Per germline, CDR1 LNHDA and CDR2 SQIVND (reference sequence). The ends were cut back, 5 bases at V and 9 bases at J, with 11 bases in the middle. The CDR3 DNA reads TGTGCCAGTAGTTACTTGGGGGGTGAGCAGTTCTTC. Translation gives CASSYLGGEQFF.

V is TRBV11-2 and J is TRBJ2-7; 8 nucleotides match TRBD2. Looked up from germline, CDR1 is SGHAT and CDR2 is FQNNGV. The CDR3 extends over 16 amino acids. Unmatched junction bases numbered 9, after V lost 3 bases and J lost 2 bases. As DNA, the CDR3 is TGTGCCAGCAGCTTTGGGGGTAGCGGGACCCCCTACGAGCAGTACTTC. It yields the protein CASSFGGSGTPYEQYF.

This clone was seen once. The chain joins TRBV7-9 to TRBJ2-2; 14 bases are shared with TRBD2. Trimming at V came to 1 base and at J to 8 bases, leaving 9 bases not matched to a gene. Germline V gene sequence: CDR1 SEHNR, CDR2 FQNEAQ (reference sequence). The CDR3 is 18 amino acids. CDR3 sequence reads: CASSLEKTSGRAFGELFF. CDR3 in DNA: TGTGCCAGCAGCTTAGAAAAGACTAGCGGGAGGGCCTTTGGGGAGCTGTTTTTT. Based on the CDR3 plus reference TRBV7-9 and TRBJ2-2, the full variable domain is DTGVSQNPRHKITKRGQNVTFRCDPISEHNRLYWYRQTLGQGPEFLTYFQNEAQLEKSRLLSDRFSAERPKGSFSTLEIQRTEQGDSAMYLCASSLEKTSGRAFGELFFGEGSRLTVL.

A note on this clone: This same CDR3 is encoded by further DNA sequences in the sample. This chain joins TRBV11-2 and TRBJ2-7; TRBD2 matches 8 bases. This CDR3 is 14 amino acids long. The germline CDR1 and CDR2 sequences are SGHAT and FQNNGV. The junction had 2 bases not matched to a gene; V was cut back by 4 bases and J by 0 bases. CDR3 DNA sequence: TGTGCCAGCAGCTCGACTAGCGTCTCCTACGAGCAGTACTTC. It is translated as CASSSTSVSYEQYF.

This clone was observed a single time. The CDR3 is CASSNKEQGSYGYTF. In DNA form, the CDR3 reads TGTGCCAGCTCAAATAAAGAGCAGGGGTCCTATGGCTACACCTTC. V is TRBV18 and J is TRBJ1-2; D may be TRBD1 (6 bases). This CDR3 has 15 residues. Looked up from germline, CDR1 is KGHSH and CDR2 is LQKENI. Deletions cut 5 bases from V and 4 bases from J, with 17 bases between. Full variable domain (remainder filled in from reference TRBV18 and TRBJ1-2): NAGVMQNPRHLVRRRGQEARLRCSPMKGHSHVYWYRQLPEEGLKFMVYLQKENIIDESGMPKERFSAEFPKEGPSILRIQQVVRGDSAAYFCASSNKEQGSYGYTFGSGTRLTVV.

This chain connects TRBV7-6 to TRBJ1-1; D unresolved. Deletions cut 4 bases from V and 0 bases from J, with 9 bases between. From germline, CDR1 is SGHVS and CDR2 FNYEAQ. CDR3 length: 14 amino acids. The chain's CDR3 is CASSSREMNTEAFF. CDR3 nucleotides: TGTGCCAGCAGCTCCCGGGAAATGAACACTGAAGCTTTCTTT.

V gene TRBV7-2 combines with J gene TRBJ2-3, with TRBD2 matching 7 bases. Losses at the gene ends were 2 bases for V and 5 bases for J; bases not matched to a gene: 16. CDR3 size: 18 residues. CDR1 is SGHTA, CDR2 FQGNSA, per germline. The CDR3 reads CASSLRGKTSVGGDTQYF. The DNA for the CDR3 is TGTGCCAGCAGCTTAAGGGGAAAAACTAGCGTGGGAGGAGATACGCAGTATTTT.